This TCR beta chain was found in a study of prognosis after radiotherapy for stage I lung cancer. Overall study findings and caveats: Shannon entropy (measured after stereotactic body radiation therapy) was lower in patients who went on to develop distant metastases. Unique TCR clone counts were lower following stereotactic body radiation therapy (median roughly 9,900 versus 7,200).

Each of two time points yielded around 6 milliliters of peripheral venous blood. Trimming pared 7 bases from V and 7 bases from J, leaving 11 bases between. Germline V lookup: CDR1 SGHVS, CDR2 FQNEAQ. CDR3 length: 13 residues. This clonotype was counted ten times or more. As yet, its antigen is unknown. Multiplex PCR in two rounds served to amplify TCR beta CDR3 from genomic DNA. TRBV and TRBJ genes each had their own specific primers in first-round PCR. Universal primers were used in the second PCR round. TCRdb re-called the multiplex PCR reads with MiXCR, one entry per CDR3 protein. The sample has about 35,000 distinct CDR3 sequences; about 34% are singletons.

This specimen was PBMCs, taken before or after stereotactic body radiation therapy (not recorded which). The chain carries TRBV7-8 and TRBJ1-6; D ambiguous. This receptor was taken from a donor older than 45 with non-small cell lung cancer. CDR3 residues: CASTPDGNSPLHF. The CDR3 DNA sequence: TGTGCCAGCACCCCGGACGGGAATTCACCCCTCCACTTT.